The T cell receptor beta chain described here comes from a study of molecular identifiers for immune sequencing clone quantification. Whole-study results and caveats: Researchers reportedly could pick up spiked Jurkat TCR RNA from one cell mixed into about 1 million naive cells. Over 97% of effector molecules, yet under 1% of naive-cell molecules, were held by clones above 20 RNA copies.

This clonotype was observed many times. What it binds is not known. Bulk TCR library preparation followed previously described methods with listed TCR primers. TCRdb reprocessed the PCR reads with MiXCR, giving one entry per CDR3 protein. Seen here are about 320,000 distinct CDR3 sequences, roughly a fifth observed once, and the top ten hold more than 0.8%. The specimen sequenced was naive CD8+ T cells from blood, with Jurkat cell RNA spiked in. Indicated subset: FACS-sorted CD8+CD4-CCR7+CD45RA+ naive T cells. The TCR sequence derives from a human donor in good health. Some libraries in this study had Jurkat cell RNA spiked in.

The CDR3 DNA reads as TGTGCCAGCAGCCAAGATCCCCCCCTGATGGTAGGAACGAACACTGAAGCTTTCTTT. Its protein is CASSQDPPLMVGTNTEAFF. The V call is TRBV14, the J call TRBJ1-1; D is undetermined. Between the trimmed V and J ends, which lost 0 bases and 1 base, there was a span of 21 bases. The CDR3 has 19 amino acids. Per the germline V gene, CDR1 is SGHDN and CDR2 is FVKESK.